This T cell receptor beta chain is drawn from a study of blood T cell repertoires in COVID-19. Study in general: The United States, Italy and Spain provided the acute and convalescent COVID-19 samples. PBMCs, B-cell-depleted T cells, or T cells were the source of the cDNA or gDNA that made up the material.

Participants were aged roughly 18 to 90 years, lived in 20 to 25 US areas, and enrolled virtually. The CDR3 is 15 amino acids. The J segment lost 9 bases and the V segment lost 0 bases, leaving 4 bases of the junction unmatched. Germline loops: CDR1 SGHNT, CDR2 YENEEA. Sequenced by immunoSEQ multiplex PCR; TCRdb stores in-frame clones only, minus some. The sample holds about 410,000 clones, about 90% seen once. The chain couples TRBV11-3 to TRBJ1-6; 8 positions agree with TRBD1. Material for sequencing was PBMCs or T cells enriched from blood (not recorded which). The TCR comes from a man aged 18-30 years who had recovered from COVID-19. The CDR3, as DNA: TGTGCCAGCAGCTTAGAAGGACAGGGTACTTCACCCCTCCACTTT. Translated: CASSLEGQGTSPLHF.